These 30 T cell receptor beta chains came from one sample sequenced in a study of T cells in Graves' hyperthyroidism and ophthalmopathy. The investigators amplified TCR beta CDR3 regions from RNA transcripts. First-round RT-PCR targeting the TCR CDR3 was performed with the HTBI primer set. TCRdb independently ran MiXCR on the multiplex PCR reads; one entry per CDR3 protein. The sample comprises roughly 400,000 distinct CDR3 sequences, about 14% of which are singletons, and around 28% rests with the top ten. The sample taken for sequencing was blood. The receptors were gathered from a man between 45 and 60 years old with Graves' ophthalmopathy.

The chain links TRBV19 to TRBJ1-3; D ambiguous. Germline CDR1 LNHDA, CDR2 SQIVND (reference sequence). Trimming stripped 2 bases from V and 2 bases from J, with 16 bases between. CDR3 length: 17 residues. The CDR3 DNA follows: TGTGCCAGTAGTATAATGGGCCCGGGGAAGACTGGAAACACCATATATTTT. Translating it yields CASSIMGPGKTGNTIYF.

The gene calls are TRBV7-9 and TRBJ2-7, with D perhaps TRBD2 (7 bases). V was clipped by 5 bases and J by 6 bases, with 23 bases between them. In germline, CDR1 is SEHNR, CDR2 FQNEAQ (reference sequence). The CDR3 is 16 amino acids. The CDR3 sequence: CASSPRGRETFREQYF. Here the CDR3 DNA reads TGTGCCAGCAGCCCCCGGGGGCGGGAGACGTTTCGCGAGCAGTACTTC.

The chain recombines TRBV7-8 with TRBJ2-1; 8 bases are shared with TRBD2. The V segment lost 2 bases and the J segment 10 bases; nucleotides outside the gene matches: 13. Germline V CDR1 and CDR2: SGHVS, FQNEAQ. The CDR3 is 16 residues long. The CDR3 sequence is CASSLNQRELSGEQFF. The CDR3 DNA is TGTGCCAGCAGCTTAAATCAGCGGGAGTTATCCGGCGAGCAGTTCTTC.

This chain connects TRBV20-1 to TRBJ2-6; D is possibly TRBD2 (5 bases). Trimming removed 6 bases from V and 6 bases from J, with 12 bases in between. The CDR3 totals 13 residues. Germline V gene data show CDR1 as DFQATT and CDR2 as SNEGSKA (reference sequence). DNA for the CDR3: TGCAGTGCCCCCGGAGGAGTGGCCAACGTCCTGACTTTC. Protein sequence: CSAPGGVANVLTF.

This clonotype was found many times. The V gene is TRBV11-2, the J gene TRBJ2-1; D is unclear. The CDR3 is 14 amino acids. Deletions cut 1 base from V and 8 bases from J, with 12 bases between. CDR1 is SGHAT and CDR2 is FQNNGV in the germline V gene. DNA of the CDR3: TGTGCCAGCAGCTTAGGGGGATTGGGCTATGAGCAGTTCTTC. This codes for CASSLGGLGYEQFF.

At least ten counts were recorded for this clonotype. Here the CDR3 reads CAWSAGQGLIYGYTF. For the CDR3, the DNA is TGTGCCTGGAGTGCTGGACAGGGGTTGATCTATGGCTACACCTTC. The V call is TRBV30, the J call TRBJ1-2; TRBD1 agrees at 9 bases. Germline CDR1 GTSNPN, CDR2 SVGIG (reference sequence). The CDR3 has 15 residues. V shed 1 base, J shed 4 bases, and the junction held 7 bases outside the gene matches.

This clonotype was counted a few times. The CDR3 loop is CSAVSYEQYF. The CDR3 nucleotides read TGCAGTGCTGTTAGCTACGAGCAGTACTTC. The V gene is TRBV20-1, the J gene TRBJ2-7; D call uncertain. The CDR3 runs to 10 residues. V was trimmed by 5 bases and J by 3 bases, leaving 5 bases between them. Germline V gene data show CDR1 as DFQATT and CDR2 as SNEGSKA (reference sequence).

This clonotype was observed many times. The rearrangement links TRBV30 to TRBJ1-5; D gene ambiguous. Per the germline V gene, CDR1 is GTSNPN and CDR2 is SVGIG (reference sequence). There are 16 residues in the CDR3. The ends were cut back, 4 bases at V and 1 base at J, with 17 bases in the middle. CDR3 amino acids: CAWTLGVGPSNQPQHF. The CDR3 DNA follows: TGTGCCTGGACCCTCGGGGTAGGACCGAGCAATCAGCCCCAGCATTTT.

The sample holds many counts of this clonotype. DNA of the CDR3: TGTGCCAGCAGCCACAGGGCCCACGAGCAGTACTTC. Translating it yields CASSHRAHEQYF. V usage is TRBV12-3 or TRBV12-4 and J usage is TRBJ2-7; TRBD1 is a possible D gene (6 bases). With 6 bases removed from V and 5 bases from J, the gap between germline ends came to 11 bases. The CDR3 is made up of 12 amino acids.

The chain couples TRBV5-1 to TRBJ2-5; D is perhaps TRBD1 (5 bases). With 4 bases removed from V and 4 bases from J, the gap between germline ends came to 14 bases. CDR3 size: 14 residues. CDR1 and CDR2 (germline): SGHRS, YFSETQ. The CDR3: CASSPEGVGETQYF. The CDR3 DNA sequence: TGCGCCAGCAGCCCGGAAGGGGTTGGAGAGACCCAGTACTTC.

This clonotype came up many times. The chain is built from TRBV30 and TRBJ1-1, with unresolved D. This CDR3 contains 15 residues. Germline CDR1 reads GTSNPN; CDR2 reads SVGIG (reference sequence). V lost 3 bases to trimming and J lost 4 bases, with 18 bases between them. CDR3 nucleotides: TGTGCCTGGAGCAAATTTCAGCGGCGGGGCACTGAAGCTTTCTTT. Its translation: CAWSKFQRRGTEAFF.

This clonotype was counted many times. The rearrangement joins TRBV5-1 to TRBJ1-5; no reliable D call. CDR3 size: 10 residues. V was cut by 7 bases and J by 7 bases, with 6 bases left in between. The germline CDR1 and CDR2 sequences are SGHRS and YFSETQ. Here the CDR3 reads CASEGQPQHF. In nucleotides, the CDR3 is TGCGCCAGCGAAGGGCAGCCCCAGCATTTT.

This clonotype was detected only a few times. The rearrangement uses TRBV28 and TRBJ2-1, with D maybe TRBD2 (5 bases). The CDR3 runs to 13 residues. Germline V gene lookup returns CDR1 MDHEN and CDR2 SYDVKM. V was pared by 7 bases and J by 10 bases, with 17 bases between. The chain's CDR3 is CASNRVRVAEQFF. Here the CDR3 DNA reads TGTGCCAGCAATCGGGTGCGGGTTGCAGAGCAGTTCTTC. Using reference TRBV28 and TRBJ2-1 for the parts outside the CDR3, the full variable domain is DVKVTQSSRYLVKRTGEKVFLECVQDMDHENMFWYRQDPGLGLRLIYFSYDVKMKEKGDIPEGYSVSREKKERFSLILESASTNQTSMYLCASNRVRVAEQFFGPGTRLTVL.

This clonotype has a count of ten or more. V is TRBV19 and J is TRBJ1-5, with 7 bases lining up with TRBD1. The V gene end was trimmed by 6 bases and the J gene end by 7 bases; junction bases not matched to a gene: 18. The CDR3 runs 17 residues. Per germline, CDR1 LNHDA and CDR2 SQIVND (reference sequence). CDR3 in amino acids: CASRTRQGLVGDQPQHF. The CDR3 DNA sequence: TGTGCCAGTAGGACCCGACAGGGTCTAGTTGGCGACCAGCCCCAGCATTTT.

This clonotype was seen a handful of times. The chain has TRBV12-3 or TRBV12-4 and TRBJ1-2, with unresolved D. This CDR3 has 14 amino acids. V shed 8 bases and J shed 6 bases, with 19 bases lying between them. The CDR3 loop reads CASGPDWAGDGYTF. Written as DNA, the CDR3 is TGTGCCAGCGGCCCAGACTGGGCGGGTGATGGCTACACCTTC.

This clonotype was counted between two and nine times. The J gene is TRBJ2-3, the V gene TRBV7-2, with D uncertain. CDR1 and CDR2 (germline): SGHTA, FQGNSA. Deletions cut 5 bases from V and 0 bases from J, with 12 bases between. CDR3 length: 15 amino acids. The CDR3 DNA is TGTGCCAGCAGCCAAAGTGGACCTAGCACAGATACGCAGTATTTT. This encodes CASSQSGPSTDTQYF.

There are many counts of this clonotype. CDR3: CSVEAVSSGTAYNEQFF. The DNA for the CDR3 is TGCAGCGTTGAAGCCGTTTCTAGCGGGACCGCCTACAATGAGCAGTTCTTC. The rearrangement uses TRBV29-1 and TRBJ2-1, with 9 bases fitting TRBD2. J gave up 2 bases and V 1 base, and 9 bases lay outside the gene matches. This CDR3 has 17 amino acids. Germline V gene data show CDR1 as SQVTM and CDR2 as ANQGSEA.

The gene calls are TRBV20-1 and TRBJ1-2; 9 nucleotides match TRBD1. CDR3 size: 12 residues. Unmatched junction bases numbered 6, after V lost 7 bases and J lost 6 bases. CDR1 DFQATT and CDR2 SNEGSKA come from the germline V gene (reference sequence). The CDR3 DNA follows: TGCAGTGAGCCGGGACAGGGCCATGGCTACACCTTC. Translation: CSEPGQGHGYTF.

The sample holds a few counts of this clonotype. The chain uses TRBV20-1 and TRBJ2-1; possible D gene TRBD2, 5 bases. The CDR3 covers 13 residues. V lost 5 bases and J lost 3, with 11 bases in between. Germline V gene sequence: CDR1 DFQATT, CDR2 SNEGSKA (reference sequence). The CDR3 region has the DNA TGCAGTGCTCCCGAGGGAGTCTACAATGAGCAGTTCTTC. It is translated as CSAPEGVYNEQFF.

V gene TRBV7-9 combines with J gene TRBJ1-1; tentatively, D is TRBD1 (5 bases). This CDR3 is built from 15 residues. V was trimmed by 5 bases and J by 4 bases, leaving 17 bases between them. Germline-derived CDR1 and CDR2 are SEHNR and FQNEAQ (reference sequence). The chain's CDR3 is CASSLGPGRATEAFF. Written as DNA, the CDR3 is TGTGCCAGCAGCCTAGGGCCAGGGCGGGCCACTGAAGCTTTCTTT.

The chain carries TRBV2 and TRBJ1-4; no clear D gene. V was trimmed by 7 bases and J by 8 bases, leaving 14 bases between them. This CDR3 is 13 amino acids long. Germline V CDR1 and CDR2: SNHLY, FYNNEI. For the CDR3, the DNA is TGTGCCAGCAACGAGGAGCTCTACGAAAAACTGTTTTTT. Its translation: CASNEELYEKLFF.

This clonotype was seen only a few times. V and J are TRBV5-1 and TRBJ2-1; maybe TRBD2 (6 bases). V lost 0 bases to trimming and J lost 15 bases, with 28 bases between them. Germline loops: CDR1 SGHRS, CDR2 YFSETQ. There are 17 residues in the CDR3. The CDR3: CASSLGQIGGVQSPWFF. The DNA for the CDR3 is TGCGCCAGCAGCTTGGGGCAAATCGGGGGAGTCCAATCGCCTTGGTTCTTC.

This clonotype has a count of ten or more. The V and J genes are TRBV29-1 and TRBJ2-7; possibly TRBD1 or TRBD2 for D (6 bases each). V was trimmed by 4 bases and J by 2 bases, leaving 12 bases between them. Germline CDR1 reads SQVTM; CDR2 reads ANQGSEA. This CDR3 is 13 amino acids long. The CDR3 DNA reads as TGCAGCGTTGCGAGGGGGGATCCCTACGAGCAGTACTTC. Amino acid sequence: CSVARGDPYEQYF.

This clonotype occurred many times. The chain combines TRBV5-4 with TRBJ1-1; perhaps TRBD1 as D (5 bases). Trimming took 0 bases from V and 6 from J, leaving 9 bases between them. The germline V gene has CDR1 SGHNT and CDR2 YYREEE (reference sequence). This CDR3 has 13 residues. DNA for the CDR3: TGTGCCAGCAGCTTGGAGGGGTCGGCTGAAGCTTTCTTT. Its protein product is CASSLEGSAEAFF.

This clonotype was seen at least ten times. The chain is built from TRBV20-1 and TRBJ1-3; D ambiguous. Trimming removed 4 bases from V and 0 bases from J, with 13 bases in between. Germline values: CDR1 DFQATT, CDR2 SNEGSKA (reference sequence). This CDR3 spans 15 amino acids. The CDR3 sequence: CSATPRPFSGNTIYF. The CDR3, as DNA: TGCAGTGCTACTCCCCGACCCTTCTCTGGAAACACCATATATTTT.

This clonotype has a count of ten or more. This sequence joins TRBV28 and TRBJ1-6; D ambiguous. Germline assignment: CDR1 MDHEN and CDR2 SYDVKM. The V end was cut by 2 bases, the J end by 7 bases, with 12 bases between. The CDR3 is 15 amino acids. The chain's CDR3 is CASSLGGSKNSPLHF. Written as DNA, the CDR3 is TGTGCCAGCAGTTTAGGAGGGAGTAAGAATTCACCCCTCCACTTT.

This clonotype was seen just once. In DNA, the CDR3 is TGCGCCAGCAGCCAAGATGAAGGAACCGGGGAGCTGTTTTTT. Translation: CASSQDEGTGELFF. The chain combines TRBV4-1 with TRBJ2-2; D not certain. Germline CDR1 reads MGHRA; CDR2 reads YSYEKL. Trimming stripped 0 bases from V and 5 bases from J, with 7 bases between. The CDR3 sequence is 14 residues long.

The CDR3 loop is CAIRPTQYF. For the CDR3, the DNA is TGTGCCATCAGACCTACGCAGTATTTT. The chain joins TRBV10-3 to TRBJ2-3, with D hard to call. Germline CDR1 is ENHRY and CDR2 is SYGVKD. The ends were cut back, 6 bases at V and 8 bases at J, with 3 bases in the middle. The CDR3 spans 9 residues.

This chain links TRBV11-2 with TRBJ2-7; 10 bases align to TRBD2. CDR1 is SGHAT and CDR2 is FQNNGV in the germline V gene. Trimming cost V 6 bases and J 3 bases; bases outside gene matches: 5. This CDR3 is 14 amino acids long. CDR3 protein: CASRPTSGHYEQYF. The CDR3 coding sequence is TGTGCCAGCAGACCGACTAGCGGGCACTACGAGCAGTACTTC.

In this sample, this clonotype turned up many times. The V and J genes are TRBV11-1 and TRBJ2-1, with 8 nucleotides matching TRBD2. V was pared by 5 bases and J by 8 bases, with 8 bases of the junction left unmatched. The CDR3 length is 14 residues. CDR1 is SGHAT, CDR2 FQDESV, per germline (reference sequence). CDR3 region: CASSRSGRSDEQFF. CDR3 nucleotides: TGTGCCAGCAGCCGGAGCGGGAGATCGGATGAGCAGTTCTTC.